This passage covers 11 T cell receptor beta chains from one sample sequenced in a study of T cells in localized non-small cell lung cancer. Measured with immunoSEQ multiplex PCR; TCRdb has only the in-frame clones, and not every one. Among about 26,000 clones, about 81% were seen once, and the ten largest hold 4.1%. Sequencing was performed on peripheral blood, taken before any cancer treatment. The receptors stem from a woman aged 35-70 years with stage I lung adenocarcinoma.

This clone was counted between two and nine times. The CDR3 DNA is TGCGCCAGCAGCCAAGAGCCGGGAGCGTCAGATACGCAGTATTTT. It yields the protein CASSQEPGASDTQYF. The V call is TRBV4-3, the J call TRBJ2-3, with D possibly TRBD2 on 6 matching bases. V gave up 0 bases and J gave up 4 bases, with 11 bases separating them. The CDR3 sequence is 15 residues long. The V gene's germline CDR1 is LGHNA and CDR2 YSLEER.

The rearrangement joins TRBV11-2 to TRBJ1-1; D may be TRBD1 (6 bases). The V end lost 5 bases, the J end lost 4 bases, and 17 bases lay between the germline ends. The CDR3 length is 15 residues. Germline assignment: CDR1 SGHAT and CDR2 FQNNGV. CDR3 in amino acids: CASSPQRGATTEAFF. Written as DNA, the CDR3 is TGTGCCAGCAGCCCCCAGAGGGGGGCGACCACTGAAGCTTTCTTT.

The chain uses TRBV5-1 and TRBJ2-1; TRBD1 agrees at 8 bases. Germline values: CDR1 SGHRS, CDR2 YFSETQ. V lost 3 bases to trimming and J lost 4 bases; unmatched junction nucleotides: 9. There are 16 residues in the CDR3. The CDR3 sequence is CASSWSGQGTYNEQFF. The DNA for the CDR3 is TGCGCCAGCAGCTGGAGCGGACAGGGCACGTACAATGAGCAGTTCTTC.

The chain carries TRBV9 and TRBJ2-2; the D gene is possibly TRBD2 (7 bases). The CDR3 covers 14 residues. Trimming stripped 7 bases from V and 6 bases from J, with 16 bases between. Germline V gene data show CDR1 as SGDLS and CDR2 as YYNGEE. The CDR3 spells CASGSGGASGELFF. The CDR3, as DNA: TGTGCCAGCGGATCTGGGGGGGCCTCCGGGGAGCTGTTTTTT.

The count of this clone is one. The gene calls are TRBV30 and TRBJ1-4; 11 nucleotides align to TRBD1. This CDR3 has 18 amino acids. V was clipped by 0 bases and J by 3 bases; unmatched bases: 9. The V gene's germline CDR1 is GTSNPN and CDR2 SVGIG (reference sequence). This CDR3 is CAWSVLRGTGGPNEKLFF. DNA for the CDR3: TGTGCCTGGAGTGTACTTCGGGGGACAGGGGGTCCTAATGAAAAACTGTTTTTT.

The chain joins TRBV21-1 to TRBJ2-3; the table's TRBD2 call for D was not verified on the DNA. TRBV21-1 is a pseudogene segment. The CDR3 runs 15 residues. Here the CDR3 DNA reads TGTGCCAGCAGCAAAAGCGGGGTGCGCACAGATACGCAGTATTTT. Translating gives CASSKSGVRTDTQYF.

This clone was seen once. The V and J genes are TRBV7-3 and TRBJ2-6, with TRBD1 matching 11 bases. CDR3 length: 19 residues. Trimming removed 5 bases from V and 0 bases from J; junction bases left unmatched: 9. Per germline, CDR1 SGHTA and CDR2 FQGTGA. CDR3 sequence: CASSPRTGGDLSGANVLTF. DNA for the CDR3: TGTGCCAGCAGCCCCCGGACAGGGGGCGATCTCTCTGGGGCCAACGTCCTGACTTTC. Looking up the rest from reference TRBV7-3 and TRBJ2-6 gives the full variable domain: GAGVSQTPSNKVTEKGKYVELRCDPISGHTALYWYRQSLGQGPEFLIYFQGTGAADDSGLPNDRFFAVRPEGSVSTLKIQRTERGDSAVYLCASSPRTGGDLSGANVLTFGAGSRLTVL.

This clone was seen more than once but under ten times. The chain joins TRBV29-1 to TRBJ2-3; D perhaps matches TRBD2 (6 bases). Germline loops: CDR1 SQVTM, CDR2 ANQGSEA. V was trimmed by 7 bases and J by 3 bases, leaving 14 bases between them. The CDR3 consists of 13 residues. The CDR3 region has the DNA TGCAGCGCCGGGGATGGGGGGACAGATACGCAGTATTTT. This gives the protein CSAGDGGTDTQYF.

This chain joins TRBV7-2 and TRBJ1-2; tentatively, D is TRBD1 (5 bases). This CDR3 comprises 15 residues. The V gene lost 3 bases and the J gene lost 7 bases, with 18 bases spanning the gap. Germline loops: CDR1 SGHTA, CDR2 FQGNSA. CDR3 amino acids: CASSLTGDERGGYTF. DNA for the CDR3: TGTGCCAGCAGCTTGACGGGGGACGAAAGGGGTGGCTACACCTTC. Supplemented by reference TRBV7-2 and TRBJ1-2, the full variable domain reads GAGVSQSPSNKVTEKGKDVELRCDPISGHTALYWYRQSLGQGLEFLIYFQGNSAPDKSGLPSDRFSAERTGGSVSTLTIQRTQQEDSAVYLCASSLTGDERGGYTFGSGTRLTVV.

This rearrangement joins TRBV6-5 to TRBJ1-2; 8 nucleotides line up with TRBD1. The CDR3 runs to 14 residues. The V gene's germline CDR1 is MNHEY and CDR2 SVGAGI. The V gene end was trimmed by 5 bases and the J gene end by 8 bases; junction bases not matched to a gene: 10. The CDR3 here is CASSPQGAISGYTF. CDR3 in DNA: TGTGCCAGCAGTCCCCAGGGGGCGATTAGCGGCTACACCTTC.

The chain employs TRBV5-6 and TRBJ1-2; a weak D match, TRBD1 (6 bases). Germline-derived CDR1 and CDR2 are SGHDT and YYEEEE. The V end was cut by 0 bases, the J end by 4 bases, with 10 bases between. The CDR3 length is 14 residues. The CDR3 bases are TGTGCCAGCAGCTTGGACAGGGAGACCTATGGCTACACCTTC. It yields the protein CASSLDRETYGYTF.